Sequencing of this T cell receptor beta chain was carried out in a study of blood T cell repertoires in COVID-19. Study overall: The origin of the acute and convalescent COVID-19 samples was the United States, Italy and Spain.

V lost 4 bases and J lost 2, with 9 bases in between. Germline CDR1 is SGHRS and CDR2 is YFSETQ. The CDR3 has 13 amino acids. In the study's own analysis: Amplification from reference gene primers served as the basis for estimated nucleated cell counts. Sequenced by immunoSEQ multiplex PCR; TCRdb stores in-frame clones only, minus some. The DNA was the basis for D and trimming; V, J and clone size are from that table. The profile shows about 170,000 clones, about 85% of them singletons. Sequenced material: peripheral blood. This chain uses TRBV5-1 with TRBJ1-1; perhaps TRBD1 as D (6 bases). The receptor was isolated from a man in his 60s who had recovered from COVID-19. CDR3: CASSGTLNTEAFF. In DNA, the CDR3 is TGCGCCAGCAGCGGGACACTTAACACTGAAGCTTTCTTT.